The clone carrying this T cell receptor (beta chain) occurred many times. The antigen remains undetermined. Amplified TCR beta CDR3 regions derived from RNA transcripts. The HTBI primer set served for first-round RT-PCR of the TCR CDR3. TCRdb redid the calling of the multiplex PCR reads with MiXCR, one entry per CDR3 protein. The table shows roughly 600,000 distinct CDR3 sequences, with approximately 14% occurring only once. This record comes from a study of T cells in Graves' hyperthyroidism and ophthalmopathy. Study-wide results and limits: Within blood appeared most thyroid clonotypes that had expanded above 0.001.

Investigators excluded patients with uncontrolled infection, other autoimmune disease, pregnancy or lactation. Per the germline V gene, CDR1 is MNHEY and CDR2 is SVGEGT. Trimming pared 0 bases from V and 4 bases from J, leaving 13 bases between. The length of the CDR3 is 16 residues. The clonotype was recovered from a woman in her fifties or sixties with Graves' ophthalmopathy. The rearrangement links TRBV6-2 or TRBV6-3 to TRBJ2-1, with D possibly being TRBD2 (5 bases). Sample: blood. The CDR3 sequence is CASSYSWAGFYNEQFF. The CDR3, as DNA: TGTGCCAGCAGTTACTCCTGGGCGGGTTTTTACAATGAGCAGTTCTTC.